Each of the 10 T cell receptor beta chains below was sequenced from the same sample in a study of T cell responses to AZD1222 COVID-19 vaccine. Repertoires were generated with immunoSEQ multiplex PCR, while TCRdb's copy carries only in-frame clones and drops some. Of 170,000 or so clones detected, just over 90% appear once; the ten largest clones hold approximately 1.4%. The sequencing here drew on peripheral blood, taken on day 0 of AZD1222 vaccination. These receptors were collected from an adult in good health.

This clone was counted a single time. V gene TRBV19 combines with J gene TRBJ1-2; 8 bases are a match to TRBD1. The V segment lost 4 bases and the J segment 8 bases; nucleotides outside the gene matches: 6. The CDR3 runs to 13 residues. In germline, CDR1 is LNHDA, CDR2 SQIVND (reference sequence). For the CDR3, the DNA is TGTGCCAGTAGTAAGGAACAGGGGGACGGCTACACCTTC. Translating it yields CASSKEQGDGYTF. The variable domain in full, with the rest retrieved from reference TRBV19 and TRBJ1-2, is DGGITQSPKYLFRKEGQNVTLSCEQNLNHDAMYWYRQDPGQGLRLIYYSQIVNDFQKGDIAEGYSVSREKKESFPLTVTSAQKNPTAFYLCASSKEQGDGYTFGSGTRLTVV.

The chain has TRBV4-2 and TRBJ1-1; maybe TRBD1 (6 bases). The length of the CDR3 is 15 residues. V was cut by 2 bases and J by 3 bases, with 13 bases left in between. CDR1 is LGHNA, CDR2 YNFKEQ, per germline. The CDR3 region is CASSQTRTDYTEAFF. CDR3 bases: TGTGCCAGCAGCCAAACCCGGACAGACTACACTGAAGCTTTCTTT.

The chain is built from TRBV6-2 or TRBV6-3 and TRBJ1-2, with D hard to call. The CDR3 spans 13 residues. V was pared by 2 bases and J by 8 bases, with 12 bases between. CDR1 is MNHEY and CDR2 is SVGEGT in the germline V gene. The CDR3 protein is CASSYLPSYGYTF. CDR3 coding DNA: TGTGCCAGCAGTTACCTCCCCAGCTACGGCTACACCTTC.

This chain uses TRBV6-1 with TRBJ1-6; 8 bases are shared with TRBD1. J lost 7 bases, V lost 3 bases, and 17 bases had no gene match. This CDR3 comprises 19 residues. Germline loops: CDR1 MNHNS, CDR2 SASEGT. The CDR3 DNA reads as TGTGCCAGCAGTGAGGCGCCAGGGGGCGCGGAGGGCCTCAATTCACCCCTCCACTTT. Translation gives CASSEAPGGAEGLNSPLHF.

The V and J genes are TRBV14 and TRBJ2-1; possibly TRBD2 for D (7 bases). CDR1 and CDR2 from the germline V gene are SGHDN and FVKESK. The CDR3 spans 18 residues. Trimming stripped 0 bases from V and 2 bases from J, with 17 bases between. CDR3 coding DNA: TGTGCCAGCAGCCAAGAAGGGGGGGCAGGACCCCCCTACAATGAGCAGTTCTTC. Protein product: CASSQEGGAGPPYNEQFF.

The V call is TRBV18, the J call TRBJ1-1; TRBD1 matches 7 bases. This CDR3 has 15 residues. Germline CDR1 KGHSH, CDR2 LQKENI. V trimming: 3 bases; J trimming: 5 bases; junction bases outside the gene matches: 9. In nucleotides, the CDR3 is TGTGCCAGCTCACCGGCTCAGGACAGGTTAACTGAAGCTTTCTTT. Its protein product is CASSPAQDRLTEAFF.

The chain is built from TRBV27 and TRBJ1-1, with a tentative D call TRBD1 (6 bases). The CDR3 runs to 15 residues. V was shortened by 0 bases and J by 7 bases, with 15 bases between the two germline ends. Germline CDR1 MNHEY, CDR2 SMNVEV (reference sequence). CDR3 DNA: TGTGCCAGCAGTTTATCGGGTCGGGGGGGCCTTGAAGCTTTCTTT. The encoded protein is CASSLSGRGGLEAFF.

The sample holds a few counts of this clone. The J gene is TRBJ1-2, the V gene TRBV4-1, with TRBD1 matching 7 bases. The ends lost 1 base at V and 5 bases at J; junction bases unmatched: 7. The CDR3 covers 15 residues. Germline V lookup: CDR1 MGHRA, CDR2 YSYEKL. The chain's CDR3 is CASSQGPAGGYGYTF. The DNA for the CDR3 is TGCGCCAGCAGCCAAGGGCCTGCAGGGGGGTATGGCTACACCTTC.

The chain combines TRBV6-4 with TRBJ2-5; 8 nucleotides agree with TRBD2. The V and J ends lost 2 bases and 2 bases, in that order; junction bases with no gene match: 4. The CDR3 covers 15 residues. Germline CDR1 reads MRHNA; CDR2 reads SNTAGT. The CDR3 DNA reads as TGTGCCAGCAGTGACAAGAGCGGGGGACAAGAGACCCAGTACTTC. Amino acid sequence: CASSDKSGGQETQYF.

The chain links TRBV4-1 to TRBJ1-5; D not resolved. Trimming pared 3 bases from V and 5 bases from J, leaving 14 bases between. The CDR3 loop spans 15 amino acids. Germline CDR1 reads MGHRA; CDR2 reads YSYEKL. As DNA, the CDR3 is TGCGCCAGCAGCCATAGACAAAACGGCGATCAGCCCCAGCATTTT. Translation: CASSHRQNGDQPQHF.